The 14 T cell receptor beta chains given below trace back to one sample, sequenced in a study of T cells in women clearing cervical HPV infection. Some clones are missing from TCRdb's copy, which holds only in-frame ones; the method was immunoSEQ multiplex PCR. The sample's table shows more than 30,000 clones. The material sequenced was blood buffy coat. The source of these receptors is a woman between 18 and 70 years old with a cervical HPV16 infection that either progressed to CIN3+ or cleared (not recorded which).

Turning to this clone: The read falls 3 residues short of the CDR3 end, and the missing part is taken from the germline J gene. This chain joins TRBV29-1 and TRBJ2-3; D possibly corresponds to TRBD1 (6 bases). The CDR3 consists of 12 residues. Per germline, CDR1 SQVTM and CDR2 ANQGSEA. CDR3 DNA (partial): TGCAGCGCATCACAGGGTATGGAGACG. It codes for CSASQGMET. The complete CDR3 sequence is CSASQGMETQYF.

The CDR3 bases that were read are TGTGCCAGCAGCGTAGGCGGGATCGATACAGATACG. Protein: CASSVGGIDTDT. The CDR3 reads in full as CASSVGGIDTDTQYF. The chain uses TRBV9 and TRBJ2-3, with D perhaps matching TRBD2 (6 bases). The read stops 3 residues short of the end of the CDR3; the missing end is completed from the germline J gene. Germline V gene lookup returns CDR1 SGDLS and CDR2 YYNGEE. There are 15 residues in the CDR3. Trimming took 0 bases from V and 3 from J, leaving 11 bases between them.

CDR3 sequence reads: CASSEVQGRQPQHF. The CDR3 DNA, read in part, is TGTGCCAGCAGTGAAGTGCAGGGAAGGCAGCCC. The rearrangement uses TRBV6-1 and TRBJ1-5; D might be TRBD1 (5 bases). The CDR3 end lies 3 residues beyond the end of the read and is filled in from the germline J gene. Trimming removed 1 base from V and 7 bases from J, with 11 bases in between. The CDR3 spans 14 residues. Germline loops: CDR1 MNHNS, CDR2 SASEGT.

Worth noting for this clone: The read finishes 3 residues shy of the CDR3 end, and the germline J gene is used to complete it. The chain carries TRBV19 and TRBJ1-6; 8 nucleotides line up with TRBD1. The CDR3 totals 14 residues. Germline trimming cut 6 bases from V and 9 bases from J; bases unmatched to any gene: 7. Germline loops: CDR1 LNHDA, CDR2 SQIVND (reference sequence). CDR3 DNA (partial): TGTGCCAGTAGCCAGACAGGGGCGGTTTCACCC. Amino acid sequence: CASSQTGAVSP. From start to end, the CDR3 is CASSQTGAVSPLHF.

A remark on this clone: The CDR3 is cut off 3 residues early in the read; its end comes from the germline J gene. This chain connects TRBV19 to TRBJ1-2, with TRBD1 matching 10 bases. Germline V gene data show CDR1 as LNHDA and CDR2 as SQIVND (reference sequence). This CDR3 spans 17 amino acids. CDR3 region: CASSTRGDRGPTDTYTF. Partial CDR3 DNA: TGTGCCAGTAGTACCCGTGGGGACAGGGGTCCCACAGATACC.

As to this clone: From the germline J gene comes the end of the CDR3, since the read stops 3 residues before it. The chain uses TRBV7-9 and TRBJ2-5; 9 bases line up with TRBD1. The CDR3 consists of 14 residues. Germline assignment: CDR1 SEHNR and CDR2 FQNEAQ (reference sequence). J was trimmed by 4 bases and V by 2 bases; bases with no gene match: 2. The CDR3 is CASSLTGGGETQYF. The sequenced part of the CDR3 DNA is TGTGCCAGCAGCTTAACAGGGGGCGGAGAGACC. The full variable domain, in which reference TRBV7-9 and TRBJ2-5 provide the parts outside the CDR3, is DTGVSQNPRHKITKRGQNVTFRCDPISEHNRLYWYRQTLGQGPEFLTYFQNEAQLEKSRLLSDRFSAERPKGSFSTLEIQRTEQGDSAMYLCASSLTGGGETQYFGPGTRLLVL.

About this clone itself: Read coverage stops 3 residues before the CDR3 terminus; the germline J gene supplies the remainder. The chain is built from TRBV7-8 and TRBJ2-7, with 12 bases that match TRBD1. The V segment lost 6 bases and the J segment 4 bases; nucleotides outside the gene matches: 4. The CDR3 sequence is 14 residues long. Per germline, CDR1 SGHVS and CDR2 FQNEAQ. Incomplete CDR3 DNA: TGTGCCAGCAGACGGGACAGGGGGCTTTACGAG. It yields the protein CASRRDRGLYE. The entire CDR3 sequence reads CASRRDRGLYEQYF.

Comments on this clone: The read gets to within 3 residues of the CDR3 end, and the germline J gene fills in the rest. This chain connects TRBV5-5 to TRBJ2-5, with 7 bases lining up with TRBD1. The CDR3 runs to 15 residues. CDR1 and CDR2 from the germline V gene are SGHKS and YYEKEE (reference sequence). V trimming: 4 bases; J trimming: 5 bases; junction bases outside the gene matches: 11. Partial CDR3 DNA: TGTGCCAGCAGCGCCCGACAGGGTCAGGGTGAGACC. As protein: CASSARQGQGET. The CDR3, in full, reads CASSARQGQGETQYF.

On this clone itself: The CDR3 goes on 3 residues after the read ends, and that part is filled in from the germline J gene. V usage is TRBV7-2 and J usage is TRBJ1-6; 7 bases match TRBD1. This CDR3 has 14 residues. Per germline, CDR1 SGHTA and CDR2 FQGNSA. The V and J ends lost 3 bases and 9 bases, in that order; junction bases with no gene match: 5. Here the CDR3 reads CASSFTGVSSPLHF. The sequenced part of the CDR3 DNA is TGTGCCAGCAGCTTTACAGGGGTGAGTTCACCC.

The CDR3: CASTPGGTTYEQYF. CDR3 DNA, as far as it was read: TGTGCCAGCACCCCCGGGGGGACAACCTACGAG. The rearrangement uses TRBV28 and TRBJ2-7, with D maybe TRBD2 (7 bases). Read sequence stops 3 residues before the CDR3 end, and the germline J gene provides the missing end. Germline V gene data show CDR1 as MDHEN and CDR2 as SYDVKM. This CDR3 has 14 amino acids. Trimming cost V 7 bases and J 2 bases, with 15 bases left between them. Using reference TRBV28 and TRBJ2-7 for the parts outside the CDR3, the full variable domain is DVKVTQSSRYLVKRTGEKVFLECVQDMDHENMFWYRQDPGLGLRLIYFSYDVKMKEKGDIPEGYSVSREKKERFSLILESASTNQTSMYLCASTPGGTTYEQYFGPGTRLTVT.

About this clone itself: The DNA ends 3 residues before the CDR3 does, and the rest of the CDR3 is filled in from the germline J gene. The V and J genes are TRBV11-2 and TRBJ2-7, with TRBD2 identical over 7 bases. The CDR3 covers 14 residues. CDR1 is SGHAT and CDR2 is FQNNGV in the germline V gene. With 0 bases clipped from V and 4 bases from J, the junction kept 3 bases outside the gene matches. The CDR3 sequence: CASSLDGGDYEQYF. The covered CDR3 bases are TGTGCCAGCAGCTTAGATGGGGGGGATTACGAG.

The covered CDR3 bases are TGCAGTGCTAGAGACGTCCTCAACGGGCGGGGCCTGAGGGAGACC. This sequence encodes CSARDVLNGRGLRET. In full, the CDR3 is CSARDVLNGRGLRETQYF. The chain recombines TRBV20-1 with TRBJ2-5; D may be TRBD2 (6 bases). The read ends 3 residues early relative to the CDR3; the germline J gene fills the gap. CDR1 is DFQATT, CDR2 SNEGSKA, per germline (reference sequence). Trimming cost V 0 bases and J 5 bases, with 25 bases left between them. The CDR3 is 18 residues long.

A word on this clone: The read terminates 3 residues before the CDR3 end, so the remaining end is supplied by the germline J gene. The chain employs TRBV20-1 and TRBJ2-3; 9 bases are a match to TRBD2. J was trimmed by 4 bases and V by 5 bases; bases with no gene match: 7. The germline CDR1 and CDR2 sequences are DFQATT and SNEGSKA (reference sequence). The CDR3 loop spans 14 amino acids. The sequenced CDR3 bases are TGCAGTGCTTATAGCGGGGGTGGTCCAGATACG. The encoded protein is CSAYSGGGPDT. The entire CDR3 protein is CSAYSGGGPDTQYF.

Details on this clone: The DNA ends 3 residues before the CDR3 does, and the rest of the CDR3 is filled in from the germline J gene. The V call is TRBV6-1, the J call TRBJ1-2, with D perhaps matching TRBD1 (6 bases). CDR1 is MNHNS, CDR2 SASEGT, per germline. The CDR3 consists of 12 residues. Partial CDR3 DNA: TGTGCCAGCAGTGACAGGGGAAACGAC. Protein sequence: CASSDRGND. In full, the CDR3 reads CASSDRGNDYTF.